These T cell receptor beta chains were read from a single sample in a study of blood T cell repertoires in COVID-19. Clones were sequenced by immunoSEQ multiplex PCR, and TCRdb holds only the in-frame ones, with some missing. The sample shows 280,000 or so clones, approximately 81% of them seen only once. Sample: PBMCs or T cells enriched from blood (not recorded which). Receptor source: a woman aged 45 to 65 who had recovered from COVID-19. Both conserved end residues are part of each CDR3. Fields, in order: J gene, clone size, V gene, D gene, CDR3 DNA, CDR3 protein. The D gene is left open where the match is weak. Expanded clones are given a class, and other clones once, few, many or no size at all.

J: TRBJ1-2; size: once; V: TRBV6-1; D: -; DNA: TGTGCCAGCAGTGAGACAGCCCGAATTAACTATGGCTACACCTTC; CDR3: CASSETARINYGYTF
J: TRBJ2-7; size: -; V: TRBV5-8; D: TRBD2; DNA: TGTGCCAGCAGAAAGACTAGCGGGGGGTCTACGAGCAAGTACTTC; CDR3: CASRKTSGGSTSKYF
J: TRBJ2-7; size: -; V: TRBV5-5; D: TRBD2; DNA: TGTGCCAGCAGCTCACTAGCGTCGTACGAGCAGTACTTC; CDR3: CASSSLASYEQYF
J: TRBJ1-2; size: few; V: TRBV14; D: -; DNA: TGTGCCAGCAGCCAAGGGGGCGACTATGGCTACACCTTC; CDR3: CASSQGGDYGYTF
J: TRBJ2-3; size: -; V: TRBV7-2; D: -; DNA: TGTGCCAGCGGTGGGGCGGGGCGACGGCATACGCAGTATTTT; CDR3: CASGGAGRRHTQYF
J: TRBJ2-1; size: -; V: TRBV20-1; D: -; DNA: TGCAGTGCGAGGGAAGACAATGAGCAGTTCTTC; CDR3: CSAREDNEQFF
J: TRBJ1-2; size: -; V: TRBV5-1; D: TRBD1; DNA: TGCGCCAGCAGGGTGACAGGGGGAGACAACTATGGCTACACCTTC; CDR3: CASRVTGGDNYGYTF
J: TRBJ1-4; size: -; V: TRBV10-2; D: -; DNA: TGCGCCAGCAGTGAAGCTGGGGGGGAAAAACTGTTTTTT; CDR3: CASSEAGGEKLFF
J: TRBJ1-2; size: -; V: TRBV10-3; D: -; DNA: TGTGCCATCAGTGAGGGTTTACTTTCACAGGGTAACTATGGCTACACCTTC; CDR3: CAISEGLLSQGNYGYTF
J: TRBJ1-5; size: many; V: TRBV4-3; D: -; DNA: TGCGCCAGCAGCCAAGACAGGGCGGGCAATCAGCCCCAGCATTTT; CDR3: CASSQDRAGNQPQHF
J: TRBJ1-2; size: -; V: TRBV7-2; D: -; DNA: TGTGCCAGCAGCTCGTCCGGACTCTATGGCTACACCTTC; CDR3: CASSSSGLYGYTF
J: TRBJ2-7; size: -; V: TRBV19; D: -; DNA: TGTGCCAGTAGTATAGGAGGGTGGTACGAGCAGTACTTC; CDR3: CASSIGGWYEQYF
J: TRBJ1-1; size: -; V: TRBV10-3; D: TRBD1; DNA: TGTGCCATCGAGGGGACAGGGGGCACTGAAGCTTTCTTT; CDR3: CAIEGTGGTEAFF
J: TRBJ1-5; size: -; V: TRBV28; D: -; DNA: TGTGCCAGCAGTTTGCTACGACAGTCTAGCAATCAGCCCCAGCATTTT; CDR3: CASSLLRQSSNQPQHF
J: TRBJ2-1; size: once; V: TRBV5-1; D: TRBD2; DNA: TGCGCCAGCACTAGCGGGGGGACTTATCGCTACAATGAGCAGTTCTTC; CDR3: CASTSGGTYRYNEQFF
J: TRBJ1-1; size: -; V: TRBV18; D: TRBD1; DNA: TGTGCCAGCTCACCGCCACCGACAGGGGGACAAGCTTTCTTT; CDR3: CASSPPPTGGQAFF
J: TRBJ1-1; size: few; V: TRBV5-5; D: -; DNA: TGTGCCAGCAGCTTGTTTCGCGGGACGACAACCTCTGAAGCTTTCTTT; CDR3: CASSLFRGTTTSEAFF
J: TRBJ2-5; size: -; V: TRBV5-1; D: -; DNA: TGCGCCAGCAGCTTGGGCCCAGCGGCACAAGAGACCCAGTACTTC; CDR3: CASSLGPAAQETQYF
J: TRBJ2-1; size: -; V: TRBV6-2/TRBV6-3; D: TRBD2; DNA: TGTGCCAGCAGTTATGGGGGACTAGACAATGAGCAGTTCTTC; CDR3: CASSYGGLDNEQFF
J: TRBJ1-1; size: -; V: TRBV10-2; D: TRBD1; DNA: TGCGCCAGCAGTGGGGACAGGGTCGGGGTCACTGAAGCTTTCTTT; CDR3: CASSGDRVGVTEAFF
J: TRBJ1-4; size: -; V: TRBV19; D: TRBD1; DNA: TGTGCCAGTAGCTCATGGGACAGGGGGCTCGGAAAACTGTTTTTT; CDR3: CASSSWDRGLGKLFF
J: TRBJ1-5; size: -; V: TRBV30; D: -; DNA: TGTGCCTGGAGTTCACAGGGCCTTGGCAATCAGCCCCAGCATTTT; CDR3: CAWSSQGLGNQPQHF
J: TRBJ1-2; size: -; V: TRBV28; D: -; DNA: TGTGCCAGCAGCTCGCCAGGGATCGGTGGCTACACCTTC; CDR3: CASSSPGIGGYTF
J: TRBJ1-1; size: -; V: TRBV6-1; D: -; DNA: TGTGCCAGCAGTGATTACAGTTCGAACACTGAAGCTTTCTTT; CDR3: CASSDYSSNTEAFF
J: TRBJ1-5; size: -; V: TRBV6-2/TRBV6-3; D: TRBD1; DNA: TGTGCCAGCAGTTACAGGACAGGGAACGGAAATCAGCCCCAGCATTTT; CDR3: CASSYRTGNGNQPQHF
J: TRBJ2-5; size: -; V: TRBV5-1; D: TRBD2; DNA: TGCGCCAGCAGCTTGGTCGCTAGCGGGGGGGTGGAGACCCAGTACTTC; CDR3: CASSLVASGGVETQYF
J: TRBJ2-3; size: -; V: TRBV19; D: -; DNA: TGTGCCAGCCAGAGGGGGGGGGCCACAGATACGCAGTATTTT; CDR3: CASQRGGATDTQYF
J: TRBJ2-7; size: -; V: TRBV30; D: TRBD2; DNA: TGTGCCTGGAGTTCGGGAGGGAGCTCCTACGAGCAGTACTTC; CDR3: CAWSSGGSSYEQYF
J: TRBJ2-1; size: -; V: TRBV4-1; D: TRBD2; DNA: TGCGCCAGCAGCCCAGTGAACCTAGCGGGAAACCTGGGGTTCTTC; CDR3: CASSPVNLAGNLGFF
J: TRBJ1-2; size: few; V: TRBV6-1; D: TRBD1; DNA: TGTGCCAGCAGTGGGACAGGAGCACAGAACAACTATGGCTACACCTTC; CDR3: CASSGTGAQNNYGYTF
J: TRBJ2-1; size: few; V: TRBV12-3/TRBV12-4; D: -; DNA: TGTGCCAGCAGCCTCGGGAATGAGCAGTTCTTC; CDR3: CASSLGNEQFF
J: TRBJ2-7; size: -; V: TRBV3-1/TRBV3-2; D: TRBD1; DNA: TGTGCCAGCAGCTACCGGGACAGGGGCAACGAGCAGTACTTC; CDR3: CASSYRDRGNEQYF
J: TRBJ1-1; size: -; V: TRBV10-2; D: -; DNA: TGCGCCAGCAGTGTTCGGGGGGCCACTGAAGCTTTCTTT; CDR3: CASSVRGATEAFF
J: TRBJ1-2; size: -; V: TRBV5-1; D: TRBD1; DNA: TGCGCCAGCAGCTCCCGGGACAGGGGTGGCTACACCTTC; CDR3: CASSSRDRGGYTF
J: TRBJ2-3; size: -; V: TRBV4-2; D: TRBD2; DNA: TGTGCCAGCAGCCACGGGACTAGCGGGGGCCAACGTCGCACAGATACGCAGTATTTT; CDR3: CASSHGTSGGQRRTDTQYF
J: TRBJ1-6; size: -; V: TRBV5-1; D: TRBD1; DNA: TGCGCCAGCAGCTTGCACTCGGGACAGGGGGGTAATTCACCCCTCCACTTT; CDR3: CASSLHSGQGGNSPLHF
J: TRBJ1-2; size: -; V: TRBV19; D: TRBD1; DNA: TGTGCCAGTAGCGAACAGGGGGTCCCCGCGAACTATGGCTACACCTTC; CDR3: CASSEQGVPANYGYTF
J: TRBJ1-2; size: -; V: TRBV27; D: -; DNA: TGTGCCAGCAGTGATCCCGGTGGGCCAGACCACCTCTATGGCTACACCTTC; CDR3: CASSDPGGPDHLYGYTF
J: TRBJ2-5; size: once; V: TRBV5-5; D: -; DNA: TGTGCCAGCAGCTTGAACCACCAGGAGACCCAGTACTTC; CDR3: CASSLNHQETQYF